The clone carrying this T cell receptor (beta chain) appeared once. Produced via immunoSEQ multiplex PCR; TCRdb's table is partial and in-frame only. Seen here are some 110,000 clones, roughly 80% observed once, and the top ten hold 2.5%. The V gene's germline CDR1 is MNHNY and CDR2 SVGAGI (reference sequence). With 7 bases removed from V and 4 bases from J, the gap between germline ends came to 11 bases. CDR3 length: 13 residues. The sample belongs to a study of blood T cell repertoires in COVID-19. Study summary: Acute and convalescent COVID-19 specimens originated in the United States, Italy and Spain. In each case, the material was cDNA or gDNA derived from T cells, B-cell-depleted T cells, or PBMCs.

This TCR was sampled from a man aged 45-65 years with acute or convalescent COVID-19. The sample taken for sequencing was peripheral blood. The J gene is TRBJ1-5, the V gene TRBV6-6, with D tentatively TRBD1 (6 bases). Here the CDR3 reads CASKPGQNQPQHF. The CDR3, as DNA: TGTGCCAGCAAACCGGGACAAAATCAGCCCCAGCATTTT.